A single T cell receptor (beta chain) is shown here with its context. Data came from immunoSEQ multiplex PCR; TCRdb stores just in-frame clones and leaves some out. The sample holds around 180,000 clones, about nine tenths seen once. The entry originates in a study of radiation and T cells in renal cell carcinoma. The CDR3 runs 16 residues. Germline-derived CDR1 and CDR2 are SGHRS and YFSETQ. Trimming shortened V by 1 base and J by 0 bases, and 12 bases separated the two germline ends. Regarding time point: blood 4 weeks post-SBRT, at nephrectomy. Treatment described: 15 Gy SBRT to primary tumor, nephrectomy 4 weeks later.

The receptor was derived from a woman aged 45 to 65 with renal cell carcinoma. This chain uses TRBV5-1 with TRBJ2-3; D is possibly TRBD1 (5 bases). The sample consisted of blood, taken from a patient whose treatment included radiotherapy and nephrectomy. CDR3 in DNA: TGCGCCAGCAGCTTGAGAAGTGGGGCTAGCACAGATACGCAGTATTTT. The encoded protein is CASSLRSGASTDTQYF.